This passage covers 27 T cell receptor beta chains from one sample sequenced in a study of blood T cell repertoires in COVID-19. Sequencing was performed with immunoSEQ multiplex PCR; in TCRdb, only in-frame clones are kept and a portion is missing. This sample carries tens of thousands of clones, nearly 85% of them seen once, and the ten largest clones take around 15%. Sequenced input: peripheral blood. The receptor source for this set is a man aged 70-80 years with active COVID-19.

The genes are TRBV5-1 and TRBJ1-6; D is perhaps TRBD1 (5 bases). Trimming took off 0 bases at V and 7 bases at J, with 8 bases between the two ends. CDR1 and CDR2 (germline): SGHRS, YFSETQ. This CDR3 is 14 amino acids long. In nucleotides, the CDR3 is TGCGCCAGCAGCTTGGACAGGTTCAATTCACCCCTCCACTTT. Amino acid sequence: CASSLDRFNSPLHF.

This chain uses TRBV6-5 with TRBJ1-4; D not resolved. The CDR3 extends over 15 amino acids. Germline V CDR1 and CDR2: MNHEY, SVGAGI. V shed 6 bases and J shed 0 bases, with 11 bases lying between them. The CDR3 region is CASRSSGATNEKLFF. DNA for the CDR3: TGTGCCAGCAGGAGTAGCGGAGCAACTAATGAAAAACTGTTTTTT.

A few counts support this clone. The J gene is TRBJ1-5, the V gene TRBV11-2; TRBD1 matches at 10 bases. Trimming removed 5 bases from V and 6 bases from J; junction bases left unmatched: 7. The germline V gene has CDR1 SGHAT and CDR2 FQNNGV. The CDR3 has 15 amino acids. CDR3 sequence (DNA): TGTGCCAGCAGCGAAGGGACAGGGGCGATTCAGCCCCAGCATTTT. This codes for CASSEGTGAIQPQHF.

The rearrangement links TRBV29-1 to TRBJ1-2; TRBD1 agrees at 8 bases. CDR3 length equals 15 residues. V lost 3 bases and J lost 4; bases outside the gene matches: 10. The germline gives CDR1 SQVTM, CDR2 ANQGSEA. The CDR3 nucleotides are TGCAGCGTTGAGGGGGCGACAGGGGCGCTCTATGGCTACACCTTC. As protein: CSVEGATGALYGYTF.

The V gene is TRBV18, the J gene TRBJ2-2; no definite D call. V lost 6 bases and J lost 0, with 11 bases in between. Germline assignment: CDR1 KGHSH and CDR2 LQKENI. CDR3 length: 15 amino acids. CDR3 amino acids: CASSLPFSNTGELFF. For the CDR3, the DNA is TGTGCCAGCTCTCTCCCTTTCTCGAACACCGGGGAGCTGTTTTTT.

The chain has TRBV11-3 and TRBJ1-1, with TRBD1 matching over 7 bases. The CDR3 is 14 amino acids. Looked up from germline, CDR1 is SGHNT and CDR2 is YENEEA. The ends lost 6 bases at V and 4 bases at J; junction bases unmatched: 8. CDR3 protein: CASREGARGTEAFF. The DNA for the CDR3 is TGTGCCAGCAGAGAGGGGGCGCGAGGCACTGAAGCTTTCTTT.

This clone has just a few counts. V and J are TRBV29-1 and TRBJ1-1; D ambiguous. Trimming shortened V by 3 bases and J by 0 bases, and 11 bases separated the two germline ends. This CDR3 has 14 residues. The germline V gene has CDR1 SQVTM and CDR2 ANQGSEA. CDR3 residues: CSVDRRLVNTEAFF. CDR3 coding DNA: TGCAGCGTTGATCGCAGGCTGGTGAACACTGAAGCTTTCTTT.

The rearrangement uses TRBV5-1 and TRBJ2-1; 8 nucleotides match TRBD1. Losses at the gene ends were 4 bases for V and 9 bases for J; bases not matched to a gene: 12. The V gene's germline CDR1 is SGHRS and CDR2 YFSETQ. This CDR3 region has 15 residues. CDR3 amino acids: CASSQSRGQRTEQFF. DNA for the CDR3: TGCGCCAGCAGCCAGTCCAGGGGGCAGAGAACTGAGCAGTTCTTC.

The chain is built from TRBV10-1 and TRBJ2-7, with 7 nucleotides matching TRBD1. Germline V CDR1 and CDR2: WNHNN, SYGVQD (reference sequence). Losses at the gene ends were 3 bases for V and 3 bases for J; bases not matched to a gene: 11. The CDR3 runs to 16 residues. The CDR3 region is CASSELGQIPIYEQYF. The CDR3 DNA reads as TGCGCCAGCAGTGAACTGGGACAGATCCCAATCTACGAGCAGTACTTC.

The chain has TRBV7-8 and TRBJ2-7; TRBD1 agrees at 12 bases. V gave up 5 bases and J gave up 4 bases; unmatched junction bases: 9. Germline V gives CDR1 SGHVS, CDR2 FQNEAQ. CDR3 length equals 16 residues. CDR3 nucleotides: TGTGCCAGCAGCCCCCGGGACAGGGGGCTGGGGTACGAGCAGTACTTC. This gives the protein CASSPRDRGLGYEQYF.

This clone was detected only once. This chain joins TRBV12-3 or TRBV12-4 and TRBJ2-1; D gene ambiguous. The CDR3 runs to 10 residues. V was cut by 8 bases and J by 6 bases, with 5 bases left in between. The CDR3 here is CASGPNEQFF. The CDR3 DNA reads TGTGCCAGCGGCCCCAATGAGCAGTTCTTC.

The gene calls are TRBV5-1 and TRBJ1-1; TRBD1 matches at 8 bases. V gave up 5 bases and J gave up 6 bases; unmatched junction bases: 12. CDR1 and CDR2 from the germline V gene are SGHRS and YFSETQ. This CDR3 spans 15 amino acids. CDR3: CASSYRTGSNPEAFF. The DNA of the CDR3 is TGCGCCAGCAGTTACCGGACAGGGAGTAACCCTGAAGCTTTCTTT.

CDR3 sequence (DNA): TGTGCCAGCAGTTTAATCATGCGGGGGGCGGGTAATGAGCAGTTCTTC. Translated: CASSLIMRGAGNEQFF. The rearrangement uses TRBV28 and TRBJ2-1; TRBD2 matches 8 bases. The CDR3 totals 16 residues. Looked up from germline, CDR1 is MDHEN and CDR2 is SYDVKM. V lost 2 bases, J lost 7 bases, and 10 bases stayed unmatched.

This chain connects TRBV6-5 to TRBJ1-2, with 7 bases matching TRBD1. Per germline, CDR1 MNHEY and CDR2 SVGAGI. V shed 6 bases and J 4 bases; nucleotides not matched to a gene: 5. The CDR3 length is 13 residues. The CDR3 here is CASRTGSGYGYTF. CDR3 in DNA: TGTGCCAGCAGGACAGGGTCTGGCTATGGCTACACCTTC.

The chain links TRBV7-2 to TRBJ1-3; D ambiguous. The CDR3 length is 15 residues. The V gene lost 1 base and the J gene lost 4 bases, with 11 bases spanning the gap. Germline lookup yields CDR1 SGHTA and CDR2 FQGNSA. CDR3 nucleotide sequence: TGTGCCAGCAGCTTAGGGAGTATGGTAGGAAACACCATATATTTT. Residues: CASSLGSMVGNTIYF.

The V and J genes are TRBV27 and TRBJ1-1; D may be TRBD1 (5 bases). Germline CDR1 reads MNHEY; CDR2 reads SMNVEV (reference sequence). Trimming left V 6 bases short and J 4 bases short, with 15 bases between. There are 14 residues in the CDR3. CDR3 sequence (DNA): TGTGCCAGCAGGTCCCAGGGCGGTGGCACTGAAGCTTTCTTT. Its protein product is CASRSQGGGTEAFF.

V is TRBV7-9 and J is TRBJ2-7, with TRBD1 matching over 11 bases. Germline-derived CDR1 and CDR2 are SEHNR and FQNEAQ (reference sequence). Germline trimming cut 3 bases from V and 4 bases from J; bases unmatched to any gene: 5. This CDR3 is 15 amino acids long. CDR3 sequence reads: CASSFGTGGTYEQYF. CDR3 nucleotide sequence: TGTGCCAGCAGCTTCGGGACAGGGGGGACTTACGAGCAGTACTTC.

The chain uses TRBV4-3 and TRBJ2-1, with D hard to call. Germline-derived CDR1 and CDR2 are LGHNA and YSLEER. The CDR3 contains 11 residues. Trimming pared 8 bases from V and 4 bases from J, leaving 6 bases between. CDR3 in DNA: TGCGCCAGCGCGAATTACAATGAGCAGTTCTTC. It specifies CASANYNEQFF.

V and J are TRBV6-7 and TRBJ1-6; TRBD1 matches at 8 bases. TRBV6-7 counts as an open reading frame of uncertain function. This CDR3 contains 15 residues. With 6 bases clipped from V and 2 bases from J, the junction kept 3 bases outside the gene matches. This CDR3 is CASRQGGPYNSPLHF. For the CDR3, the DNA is TGTGCCAGCAGACAGGGGGGCCCCTATAATTCACCCCTCCACTTT.

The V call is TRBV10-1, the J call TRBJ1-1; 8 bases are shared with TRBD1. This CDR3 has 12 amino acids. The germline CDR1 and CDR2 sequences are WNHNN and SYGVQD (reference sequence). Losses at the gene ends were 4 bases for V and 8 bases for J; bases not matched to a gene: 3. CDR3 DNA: TGCGCCAGCAGTGCAGGGGGCGCGGAAGCTTTCTTT. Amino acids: CASSAGGAEAFF.

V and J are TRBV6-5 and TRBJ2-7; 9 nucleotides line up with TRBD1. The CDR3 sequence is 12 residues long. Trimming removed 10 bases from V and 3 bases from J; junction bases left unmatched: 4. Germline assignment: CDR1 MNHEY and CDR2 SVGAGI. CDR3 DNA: TGTGCCACCTCGGACAGGGGCTACGAGCAGTACTTC. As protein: CATSDRGYEQYF.

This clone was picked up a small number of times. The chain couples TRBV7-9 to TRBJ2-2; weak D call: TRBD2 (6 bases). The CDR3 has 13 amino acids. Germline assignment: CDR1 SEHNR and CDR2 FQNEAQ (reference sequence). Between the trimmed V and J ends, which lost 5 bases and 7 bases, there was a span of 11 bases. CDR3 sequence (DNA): TGTGCCAGCAGCCCCCGGCGGGGCGGGGAGCTGTTTTTT. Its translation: CASSPRRGGELFF.

The CDR3 nucleotides are TGTGCCAGCAGCTTACAGGGGGCTAGGGAGACCCAGTACTTC. Amino acids: CASSLQGARETQYF. This sequence joins TRBV11-2 and TRBJ2-5, with TRBD1 identical over 8 bases. Looked up from germline, CDR1 is SGHAT and CDR2 is FQNNGV. This CDR3 has 14 residues. After removal of 2 bases from V and 5 bases from J, the junction contained 4 bases not matched to a gene.

In DNA form, the CDR3 reads TGTGCCAGCAATCCCACAGGGTGGGGCACTGAAGCTTTCTTT. The encoded protein is CASNPTGWGTEAFF. The chain employs TRBV6-5 and TRBJ1-1, with TRBD1 as a possible D gene (6 bases). This CDR3 is 14 amino acids long. V lost 7 bases to trimming and J lost 4 bases, with 16 bases between them. Germline assignment: CDR1 MNHEY and CDR2 SVGAGI.

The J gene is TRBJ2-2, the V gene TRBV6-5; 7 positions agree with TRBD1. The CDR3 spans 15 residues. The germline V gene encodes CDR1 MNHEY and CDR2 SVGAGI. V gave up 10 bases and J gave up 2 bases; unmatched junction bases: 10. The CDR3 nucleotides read TGTGCCACGGCCGACAGGGTATTCAACACCGGGGAGCTGTTTTTT. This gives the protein CATADRVFNTGELFF.

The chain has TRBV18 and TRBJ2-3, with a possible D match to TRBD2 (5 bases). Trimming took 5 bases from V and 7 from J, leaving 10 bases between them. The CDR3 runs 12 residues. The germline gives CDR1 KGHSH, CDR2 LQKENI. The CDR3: CASSSRGNTQYF. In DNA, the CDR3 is TGTGCCAGCTCATCCCGAGGGAATACGCAGTATTTT.

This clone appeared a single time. CDR3 residues: CASSHRGESQPQHF. CDR3 sequence (DNA): TGTGCCAGCAGTCACAGGGGCGAGTCGCAGCCCCAGCATTTT. The rearrangement uses TRBV6-5 and TRBJ1-5, with TRBD1 identical over 7 bases. The germline gives CDR1 MNHEY, CDR2 SVGAGI. Germline trimming cut 5 bases from V and 7 bases from J; bases unmatched to any gene: 8. This CDR3 spans 14 amino acids.